Below are 12 T cell receptor beta chains sequenced from a single sample in a study of blood T cell repertoires in COVID-19. Generated by immunoSEQ multiplex PCR, the TCRdb table keeps only in-frame clones and is missing some. The data contain 70,000 to 95,000 clones, around 84% of them singletons. What was sequenced was peripheral blood. The receptors derive from a woman aged 45-65 years with acute or convalescent COVID-19.

The chain joins TRBV15 to TRBJ1-5, with 10 nucleotides matching TRBD1. CDR3 length: 19 amino acids. V lost 1 base and J lost 0; bases outside the gene matches: 9. CDR1 is LNHNV, CDR2 YYDKDF, per germline (reference sequence). The DNA for the CDR3 is TGTGCCACCAGCAGAGTATCCGGGACAGGGGTCTATAGCAATCAGCCCCAGCATTTT. Its protein product is CATSRVSGTGVYSNQPQHF.

This CDR3 is CASSLEVQASYGYTF. The CDR3 nucleotides read TGTGCCAGCAGTTTAGAGGTACAGGCCTCCTATGGCTACACCTTC. The V gene is TRBV28, the J gene TRBJ1-2, with D maybe TRBD1 (5 bases). The CDR3 extends over 15 amino acids. Germline V CDR1 and CDR2: MDHEN, SYDVKM. Trimming removed 2 bases from V and 4 bases from J, with 14 bases in between.

This clone has a single count. This chain uses TRBV28 with TRBJ2-1; 11 bases align to TRBD2. The CDR3 spans 20 residues. Trimming took 3 bases from V and 0 from J; bases not matched to a gene: 13. Germline CDR1 is MDHEN and CDR2 is SYDVKM. CDR3 bases: TGTGCCAGCAGTTTCATGAGTCCGGGACTAGCGGAGAGCTCCTACAATGAGCAGTTCTTC. Amino acids: CASSFMSPGLAESSYNEQFF.

This clone was picked up a small number of times. CDR3 region: CAWRISGGQKFF. The CDR3 DNA reads as TGTGCCTGGAGAATTAGCGGGGGGCAAAAGTTCTTC. This chain uses TRBV30 with TRBJ2-1; 10 bases align to TRBD2. With V trimmed by 3 bases and J by 14 bases, 7 bases remained unmatched. The CDR3 runs to 12 residues. Germline assignment: CDR1 GTSNPN and CDR2 SVGIG (reference sequence).

This clone showed up just a few times. The chain links TRBV6-5 to TRBJ2-1; TRBD1 might be the D (6 bases). Per the germline V gene, CDR1 is MNHEY and CDR2 is SVGAGI. The CDR3 covers 14 residues. The V end lost 9 bases, the J end lost 7 bases, and 19 bases lay between the germline ends. The CDR3 region is CASAGEGWGNEQFF. The CDR3 region has the DNA TGTGCCAGTGCAGGGGAAGGTTGGGGAAATGAGCAGTTCTTC.

V usage is TRBV9 and J usage is TRBJ2-3; 9 bases are shared with TRBD1. The V gene's germline CDR1 is SGDLS and CDR2 YYNGEE. The CDR3 is made up of 15 amino acids. The junction had 11 bases not matched to a gene; V was cut back by 3 bases and J by 9 bases. The CDR3 here is CASSAGQGVIRTQYF. For the CDR3, the DNA is TGTGCCAGCAGCGCGGGACAGGGAGTGATACGGACGCAGTATTTT.

The chain links TRBV4-1 to TRBJ1-1; 7 bases align to TRBD1. The V segment lost 1 base and the J segment 3 bases; nucleotides outside the gene matches: 5. The CDR3 contains 15 residues. Germline V lookup: CDR1 MGHRA, CDR2 YSYEKL. As DNA, the CDR3 is TGCGCCAGCAGCCAAGTACAGGGGAGGTACACTGAAGCTTTCTTT. Protein sequence: CASSQVQGRYTEAFF.

V usage is TRBV12-3 or TRBV12-4 and J usage is TRBJ2-7, with 8 bases aligning to TRBD1. With 6 bases clipped from V and 6 bases from J, the junction kept 7 bases outside the gene matches. This CDR3 comprises 13 residues. CDR3 sequence reads: CASRRTGGVEQYF. CDR3 nucleotide sequence: TGTGCCAGCAGACGAACAGGGGGAGTCGAGCAGTACTTC.

For the CDR3, the DNA is TGTGCCAGCAGTTTTGGGGGACTAGCGGGATCAGATACGCAGTATTTT. This codes for CASSFGGLAGSDTQYF. The chain employs TRBV28 and TRBJ2-3; 13 positions agree with TRBD2. The V gene's germline CDR1 is MDHEN and CDR2 SYDVKM. This CDR3 has 16 amino acids. V lost 3 bases and J lost 4; bases outside the gene matches: 4.

The rearrangement joins TRBV11-2 to TRBJ2-7, with 14 bases fitting TRBD2. Germline V gene data show CDR1 as SGHAT and CDR2 as FQNNGV. V was clipped by 5 bases and J by 3 bases; unmatched bases: 9. The CDR3 totals 17 residues. CDR3 in amino acids: CASSPTPGTSGSYEQYF. Here the CDR3 DNA reads TGTGCCAGCAGCCCTACCCCCGGGACTAGCGGGAGCTACGAGCAGTACTTC.

This sequence joins TRBV2 and TRBJ1-1, with 7 bases matching TRBD1. CDR3 length: 13 amino acids. J gave up 4 bases and V 4 bases, and 3 bases lay outside the gene matches. The germline gives CDR1 SNHLY, CDR2 FYNNEI. The CDR3 DNA follows: TGTGCCAGCAGTGCTCAGGGGGGCACTGAAGCTTTCTTT. Translation: CASSAQGGTEAFF.

This chain links TRBV28 with TRBJ2-7; tentatively, D is TRBD2 (6 bases). V lost 4 bases and J 1 base, leaving 14 bases between the germline ends. Germline CDR1 is MDHEN and CDR2 is SYDVKM. The CDR3 runs to 15 residues. The CDR3 DNA follows: TGTGCCAGCAGTTCCCTCGGGCGGGGTTCCTACGAGCAGTACTTC. This gives the protein CASSSLGRGSYEQYF.